The T cell receptor beta chain under discussion was sequenced for a study of T cells in Graves' hyperthyroidism and ophthalmopathy. TCR beta CDR3 regions were amplified from RNA. The TCR CDR3 first-round RT-PCR relied on the HTBI primer set. MiXCR, applied by TCRdb to the multiplex PCR reads, yields one record per CDR3 protein. The table includes approximately 400,000 distinct CDR3 sequences, under 15% detected once. CDR1 LNHDA and CDR2 SQIVND come from the germline V gene (reference sequence). The CDR3 consists of 16 residues. The germline V and J ends were trimmed by 3 bases and 2 bases, with 13 bases remaining between them. This clonotype has more than one count but fewer than ten.

This clonotype was obtained from a woman aged 25-40 years with Graves' hyperthyroidism. The chain combines TRBV19 with TRBJ2-2; D is unresolved. Sequencing was performed on blood. For the CDR3, the DNA is TGTGCCAGTAGTATCCGACGCGTGGTCAACACCGGGGAGCTGTTTTTT. Its protein is CASSIRRVVNTGELFF.